The clone carrying this TCR beta chain was observed many times. The sorting of naive CD8 T cells used the CD8+CD4-CCR7+CD45RA+ phenotype. These data belong to a study of molecular identifiers for immune sequencing clone quantification. TCRdb redid the calling of the PCR reads with MiXCR, one entry per CDR3 protein. Here the sample spans hundreds of thousands of distinct CDR3 sequences, roughly 27% being singletons. Germline V gene data show CDR1 as MNHNY and CDR2 as SVGAGI (reference sequence). The CDR3 has 16 amino acids. J gave up 4 bases and V 6 bases, and 12 bases lay outside the gene matches. This chain uses TRBV6-6 with TRBJ1-3; 7 bases fit TRBD1. This TCR was sampled from a human donor in good health. Some libraries in this study had Jurkat cell RNA spiked in. The sample was naive CD8+ T cells from blood, with Jurkat cell RNA spiked in. The sample's subset: FACS-sorted CD8+CD4-CCR7+CD45RA+ naive T cells. The CDR3 DNA reads TGTGCCAGCAGCCAGCCAGGGGGAATACTCGGAAACACCATATATTTT. It codes for CASSQPGGILGNTIYF.